This is a list of T cell receptor beta chains from one sample in a study of OX40 agonist ivuxolimab in advanced cancers. Clones were read by immunoSEQ multiplex PCR, and TCRdb kept only the in-frame ones, dropping some. The sample carries 30,000 to 40,000 clones, 92% recorded once. The starting material was CD4+ or CD8+ T cells sorted from blood, obtained in a trial of the OX40 agonist ivuxolimab. The source of these receptors is an adult with an advanced solid tumor such as melanoma, head and neck, liver or kidney cancer. CDR3s include the opening cysteine and the closing phenylalanine or tryptophan. Each record gives: D gene, J gene, clone size, V gene, CDR3 protein, CDR3 DNA. The D gene is left open where the match is weak. Part of the rows lack a size; the others show once, few, many or a class for expanded clones.

D gene: -
J gene: TRBJ2-5
clone size: -
V gene: TRBV6-6
CDR3 protein: CASSRQGRETQYF
CDR3 DNA: TGTGCCAGCAGTCGGCAGGGGCGAGAGACCCAGTACTTC

D gene: -
J gene: TRBJ2-7
clone size: once
V gene: TRBV6-1
CDR3 protein: CASSADVRTYSYEQYF
CDR3 DNA: TGTGCCAGCAGTGCCGACGTACGTACCTACTCCTACGAGCAGTACTTC

D gene: -
J gene: TRBJ2-1
clone size: -
V gene: TRBV27
CDR3 protein: CASRRSGPYNEQFF
CDR3 DNA: TGTGCCAGCCGGCGATCTGGTCCCTACAATGAGCAGTTCTTC

D gene: -
J gene: TRBJ2-3
clone size: -
V gene: TRBV30
CDR3 protein: CAWTGLTDTQYF
CDR3 DNA: TGTGCCTGGACCGGACTCACAGATACGCAGTATTTT

D gene: -
J gene: TRBJ2-3
clone size: -
V gene: TRBV11-2
CDR3 protein: CASSPYMGNTDTQYF
CDR3 DNA: TGTGCCAGCAGCCCTTATATGGGGAACACAGATACGCAGTATTTT

D gene: -
J gene: TRBJ1-2
clone size: -
V gene: TRBV6-1
CDR3 protein: CASSGALGYYGYTF
CDR3 DNA: TGTGCCAGCAGTGGTGCCCTGGGATACTATGGCTACACCTTC

D gene: -
J gene: TRBJ2-5
clone size: once
V gene: TRBV11-2
CDR3 protein: CASSLGGNFRETQYF
CDR3 DNA: TGTGCCAGCAGCCTCGGAGGAAACTTCCGAGAGACCCAGTACTTC

D gene: -
J gene: TRBJ2-7
clone size: -
V gene: TRBV7-9
CDR3 protein: CASRYSGTPGYEQYF
CDR3 DNA: TGTGCCAGCAGATATTCCGGGACTCCGGGCTACGAGCAGTACTTC

D gene: -
J gene: TRBJ2-1
clone size: -
V gene: TRBV6-1
CDR3 protein: CASTRDTFYNEQFF
CDR3 DNA: TGTGCCAGCACCCGGGACACCTTCTACAATGAGCAGTTCTTC

D gene: -
J gene: TRBJ2-5
clone size: -
V gene: TRBV7-2
CDR3 protein: CASSLTRETQYF
CDR3 DNA: TGTGCCAGCAGCTTAACGAGAGAGACCCAGTACTTC

D gene: -
J gene: TRBJ1-5
clone size: -
V gene: TRBV10-3
CDR3 protein: CAISEYLNQPQHF
CDR3 DNA: TGTGCCATCAGTGAATACTTGAATCAGCCCCAGCATTTT

D gene: TRBD1
J gene: TRBJ2-7
clone size: -
V gene: TRBV7-3
CDR3 protein: CASSPGTGAHEQYF
CDR3 DNA: TGTGCCAGCAGCCCCGGGACAGGGGCCCACGAGCAGTACTTC

D gene: -
J gene: TRBJ2-3
clone size: once
V gene: TRBV10-3
CDR3 protein: CAIRGRGTSTDTQYF
CDR3 DNA: TGTGCCATCAGGGGGCGCGGCACTAGCACAGATACGCAGTATTTT

D gene: TRBD2
J gene: TRBJ2-3
clone size: -
V gene: TRBV27
CDR3 protein: CASSSNLGVAGSTDTQYF
CDR3 DNA: TGTGCCAGCAGTTCCAACCTCGGGGTAGCGGGTAGCACAGATACGCAGTATTTT

D gene: TRBD1
J gene: TRBJ2-7
clone size: -
V gene: TRBV5-4
CDR3 protein: CASSLRGIGTYEQYF
CDR3 DNA: TGTGCCAGCAGCCTCAGGGGGATTGGGACCTACGAGCAGTACTTC

D gene: TRBD2
J gene: TRBJ2-3
clone size: -
V gene: TRBV10-3
CDR3 protein: CAISEASGRAQDTQYF
CDR3 DNA: TGTGCCATCAGTGAAGCTAGCGGGAGGGCCCAAGATACGCAGTATTTT

D gene: -
J gene: TRBJ1-2
clone size: -
V gene: TRBV4-1
CDR3 protein: CASSQDRVRTYGYTF
CDR3 DNA: TGCGCCAGCAGCCAAGATAGGGTGAGGACCTATGGCTACACCTTC

D gene: -
J gene: TRBJ1-1
clone size: few
V gene: TRBV11-3
CDR3 protein: CASSSNTNTEAFF
CDR3 DNA: TGTGCCAGCAGCTCTAACACGAACACTGAAGCTTTCTTT

D gene: -
J gene: TRBJ2-5
clone size: -
V gene: TRBV7-6
CDR3 protein: CASSLRIAETQYF
CDR3 DNA: TGTGCCAGCAGCTTAAGAATCGCAGAGACCCAGTACTTC

D gene: TRBD2
J gene: TRBJ2-1
clone size: -
V gene: TRBV18
CDR3 protein: CASSPDSGGANEQFF
CDR3 DNA: TGTGCCAGCTCACCCGATAGCGGGGGGGCAAATGAGCAGTTCTTC

D gene: -
J gene: TRBJ1-5
clone size: -
V gene: TRBV6-6
CDR3 protein: CASSLGRLNQPQHF
CDR3 DNA: TGTGCCAGCAGCTTGGGACGGCTCAATCAGCCCCAGCATTTT

D gene: TRBD1
J gene: TRBJ2-5
clone size: once
V gene: TRBV19
CDR3 protein: CASSADRERGETQYF
CDR3 DNA: TGTGCCAGTAGTGCCGACAGGGAACGGGGAGAGACCCAGTACTTC

D gene: -
J gene: TRBJ1-3
clone size: -
V gene: TRBV13
CDR3 protein: CASSLRRSPSGNTIYF
CDR3 DNA: TGTGCCAGCAGCCTTCGCCGAAGCCCCTCTGGAAACACCATATATTTT

D gene: TRBD1
J gene: TRBJ2-3
clone size: once
V gene: TRBV4-3
CDR3 protein: CASSQGQGANTDTQYF
CDR3 DNA: TGCGCCAGCAGCCAAGGGCAGGGGGCCAACACAGATACGCAGTATTTT

D gene: TRBD1
J gene: TRBJ2-1
clone size: -
V gene: TRBV27
CDR3 protein: CASSLYRGPSINEQFF
CDR3 DNA: TGTGCCAGCAGTTTGTACAGGGGGCCTAGTATTAATGAGCAGTTCTTC

D gene: TRBD1
J gene: TRBJ1-4
clone size: -
V gene: TRBV19
CDR3 protein: CASSPGQGKEKLFF
CDR3 DNA: TGTGCCAGTAGCCCGGGACAGGGTAAAGAAAAACTGTTTTTT

D gene: TRBD1
J gene: TRBJ2-7
clone size: -
V gene: TRBV14
CDR3 protein: CASSRGTGGLYEQYF
CDR3 DNA: TGTGCCAGCAGCCGAGGGACAGGGGGGTTATACGAGCAGTACTTC

D gene: -
J gene: TRBJ2-7
clone size: -
V gene: TRBV29-1
CDR3 protein: CSVMDSPYEQYF
CDR3 DNA: TGCAGCGTAATGGACAGCCCCTACGAGCAGTACTTC

D gene: -
J gene: TRBJ2-2
clone size: -
V gene: TRBV5-1
CDR3 protein: CASSAEGVGNTGELFF
CDR3 DNA: TGCGCCAGCAGCGCGGAGGGGGTCGGGAACACCGGGGAGCTGTTTTTT

D gene: TRBD1
J gene: TRBJ1-4
clone size: -
V gene: TRBV6-6
CDR3 protein: CASIPSQDRAEKLFF
CDR3 DNA: TGTGCCAGCATACCCTCTCAGGACAGGGCTGAAAAACTGTTTTTT

D gene: TRBD1
J gene: TRBJ1-2
clone size: -
V gene: TRBV4-3
CDR3 protein: CASSQVRQGGGYTF
CDR3 DNA: TGCGCCAGCAGCCAAGTTCGACAGGGTGGTGGCTACACCTTC

D gene: -
J gene: TRBJ2-7
clone size: -
V gene: TRBV11-2
CDR3 protein: CASSLPNGANYEQYF
CDR3 DNA: TGTGCCAGCAGCTTGCCCAACGGGGCAAACTACGAGCAGTACTTC

D gene: TRBD2
J gene: TRBJ2-1
clone size: -
V gene: TRBV11-2
CDR3 protein: CASSLRLAGVYNEQFF
CDR3 DNA: TGTGCCAGCAGCTTAAGACTAGCGGGGGTTTACAATGAGCAGTTCTTC

D gene: TRBD1
J gene: TRBJ1-4
clone size: -
V gene: TRBV10-1
CDR3 protein: CASSEGTGSATNEKLFF
CDR3 DNA: TGCGCCAGCAGTGAGGGGACAGGGTCTGCAACTAATGAAAAACTGTTTTTT

D gene: TRBD1
J gene: TRBJ2-6
clone size: -
V gene: TRBV28
CDR3 protein: CASSSTGSGANVLTF
CDR3 DNA: TGTGCCAGCAGTTCGACAGGGTCTGGGGCCAACGTCCTGACTTTC

D gene: -
J gene: TRBJ1-2
clone size: -
V gene: TRBV4-2
CDR3 protein: CASSQDELSGGWYGYTF
CDR3 DNA: TGTGCCAGCAGCCAAGATGAATTGAGTGGGGGCTGGTATGGCTACACCTTC

D gene: -
J gene: TRBJ2-7
clone size: once
V gene: TRBV6-1
CDR3 protein: CASSYEGDEQYF
CDR3 DNA: TGTGCCAGCAGTTATGAGGGGGACGAGCAGTACTTC

D gene: -
J gene: TRBJ2-7
clone size: -
V gene: TRBV4-1
CDR3 protein: CASSQDGDSSEQYF
CDR3 DNA: TGCGCCAGCAGCCAAGACGGGGATAGCTCCGAGCAGTACTTC

D gene: -
J gene: TRBJ2-7
clone size: -
V gene: TRBV5-4
CDR3 protein: CASSSGGGLPYEQYF
CDR3 DNA: TGTGCCAGCAGCTCTGGGGGGGGGCTCCCCTACGAGCAGTACTTC

D gene: -
J gene: TRBJ1-2
clone size: once
V gene: TRBV6-1
CDR3 protein: CASSDGQLSNYGYTF
CDR3 DNA: TGTGCCAGCAGTGACGGGCAGCTTTCTAACTATGGCTACACCTTC

D gene: TRBD2
J gene: TRBJ2-7
clone size: -
V gene: TRBV6-5
CDR3 protein: CASSKSGGTYEQYF
CDR3 DNA: TGTGCCAGCAGCAAAAGCGGGGGTACCTACGAGCAGTACTTC

D gene: -
J gene: TRBJ1-6
clone size: -
V gene: TRBV2
CDR3 protein: CASSVSGAQYNSPLHF
CDR3 DNA: TGTGCCAGCAGTGTTTCTGGGGCTCAGTATAATTCACCCCTCCACTTT

D gene: TRBD1
J gene: TRBJ1-2
clone size: -
V gene: TRBV5-6
CDR3 protein: CASSLGTAYGYTF
CDR3 DNA: TGTGCCAGCAGCTTAGGGACAGCCTATGGCTACACCTTC

D gene: TRBD1
J gene: TRBJ2-2
clone size: -
V gene: TRBV7-2
CDR3 protein: CASSLGQGAGELFF
CDR3 DNA: TGTGCCAGCAGCCTGGGACAGGGGGCCGGGGAGCTGTTTTTT

D gene: TRBD1
J gene: TRBJ2-7
clone size: -
V gene: TRBV30
CDR3 protein: CAWNRGGYEQYF
CDR3 DNA: TGTGCCTGGAACAGGGGCGGCTACGAGCAGTACTTC

D gene: TRBD1
J gene: TRBJ1-5
clone size: -
V gene: TRBV5-1
CDR3 protein: CASSLSPLGTGYQPQHF
CDR3 DNA: TGCGCCAGCAGCTTGTCACCACTTGGGACAGGTTATCAGCCCCAGCATTTT

D gene: -
J gene: TRBJ2-5
clone size: once
V gene: TRBV4-3
CDR3 protein: CASSLGLGVRETQYF
CDR3 DNA: TGCGCCAGCAGCCTGGGATTAGGTGTAAGGGAGACCCAGTACTTC

D gene: -
J gene: TRBJ2-5
clone size: -
V gene: TRBV5-1
CDR3 protein: CASSLAPAGQETQYF
CDR3 DNA: TGCGCCAGCAGCTTGGCCCCCGCAGGCCAAGAGACCCAGTACTTC

D gene: -
J gene: TRBJ2-5
clone size: -
V gene: TRBV7-7
CDR3 protein: CASSLATSQETQYF
CDR3 DNA: TGTGCTAGCAGCTTAGCGACTAGCCAAGAGACCCAGTACTTC